A selection of T cell receptor beta chains follows, all from one sample in a study of response to subunit inactivated influenza vaccine. TCRdb reanalysed the RT-PCR reads using MiXCR and keeps one entry per CDR3 protein. The sample has about 520,000 distinct CDR3 sequences, 25% seen once. The sample in question was CD4+ T cells sorted from PBMCs, obtained 5 to 6 days after vaccination. The receptor set was obtained from a man aged 50 to 60 who received an inactivated influenza vaccine. CDR3s include the opening cysteine and the closing phenylalanine or tryptophan. Fields, in order: clone size, D gene, J gene, V gene, CDR3 protein, CDR3 DNA. D genes are given only for firm matches. Size values are once, few and many counts, or a class for expanded clones, and some rows have none.

clone_size: once; d_call: NA; j_call: TRBJ2-4; v_call: TRBV5-1; cdr3_aa: CASSLDGALAKNIQYF; cdr3_nt: TGCGCCAGCAGCTTGGACGGGGCCCTAGCCAAAAACATTCAGTACTTC
clone_size: few; d_call: NA; j_call: TRBJ2-2; v_call: TRBV19; cdr3_aa: CASSIFPSLGTGELFF; cdr3_nt: TGTGCCAGTAGTATATTCCCCAGCCTAGGCACCGGGGAGCTGTTTTTT
clone_size: many; d_call: NA; j_call: TRBJ2-3; v_call: TRBV12-3/TRBV12-4; cdr3_aa: CASKQNTDTQYF; cdr3_nt: TGTGCCAGCAAGCAAAACACAGATACGCAGTATTTT
clone_size: many; d_call: NA; j_call: TRBJ1-1; v_call: TRBV6-5; cdr3_aa: CASNLRGENTEAFF; cdr3_nt: TGTGCCAGCAATTTACGAGGTGAAAACACTGAAGCTTTCTTT
clone_size: few; d_call: TRBD2; j_call: TRBJ2-3; v_call: TRBV4-1; cdr3_aa: CASSQDLGLAGKRGDTQYF; cdr3_nt: TGCGCCAGCAGCCAAGATCTCGGACTAGCGGGGAAAAGAGGGGATACGCAGTATTTT
clone_size: few; d_call: NA; j_call: TRBJ2-2; v_call: TRBV2; cdr3_aa: CASSGDTGELFF; cdr3_nt: TGTGCCAGCAGTGGAGACACCGGGGAGCTGTTTTTT
clone_size: NA; d_call: TRBD2; j_call: TRBJ2-7; v_call: TRBV28; cdr3_aa: CASTTSGRTGEQYF; cdr3_nt: TGTGCCAGCACCACTAGCGGGAGAACAGGCGAGCAGTACTTC
clone_size: few; d_call: NA; j_call: TRBJ2-1; v_call: TRBV20-1; cdr3_aa: CSARDHGQGVGNEQFF; cdr3_nt: TGCAGTGCTAGAGATCACGGGCAGGGAGTGGGAAATGAGCAGTTCTTC
clone_size: few; d_call: TRBD1; j_call: TRBJ1-1; v_call: TRBV5-6; cdr3_aa: CASSSGTDFEAFF; cdr3_nt: TGTGCCAGCAGCTCGGGGACAGACTTTGAAGCTTTCTTT
clone_size: few; d_call: NA; j_call: TRBJ2-1; v_call: TRBV9; cdr3_aa: CASSVVGTPRGDEQFF; cdr3_nt: TGTGCCAGCAGCGTAGTCGGGACTCCAAGAGGCGATGAGCAGTTCTTC
clone_size: NA; d_call: TRBD2; j_call: TRBJ2-7; v_call: TRBV19; cdr3_aa: CASSSRSGGLTYEQYF; cdr3_nt: TGTGCCAGTAGCTCGCGCAGCGGGGGGCTGACCTACGAGCAGTACTTC
clone_size: few; d_call: TRBD1; j_call: TRBJ2-2; v_call: TRBV7-8; cdr3_aa: CASSPRRQGANTGELFF; cdr3_nt: TGTGCCAGCAGCCCCCGGCGGCAGGGGGCGAACACCGGGGAGCTGTTTTTT
clone_size: NA; d_call: NA; j_call: TRBJ1-6; v_call: TRBV5-1; cdr3_aa: CASSPDAQNSPLHF; cdr3_nt: TGCGCCAGCAGCCCGGACGCTCAGAATTCACCCCTCCACTTT
clone_size: NA; d_call: NA; j_call: TRBJ1-3; v_call: TRBV9; cdr3_aa: CASSVVASGNTIYF; cdr3_nt: TGTGCCAGCAGCGTAGTAGCTTCTGGAAACACCATATATTTT
clone_size: few; d_call: NA; j_call: TRBJ1-5; v_call: TRBV10-3; cdr3_aa: CAIRGEGNQPQHF; cdr3_nt: TGTGCCATCAGGGGGGAAGGCAATCAGCCCCAGCATTTT
clone_size: few; d_call: NA; j_call: TRBJ2-7; v_call: TRBV12-3/TRBV12-4; cdr3_aa: CASSGHRYEQYF; cdr3_nt: TGTGCCAGTTCGGGACACCGGTACGAGCAGTACTTC
clone_size: few; d_call: TRBD1; j_call: TRBJ2-7; v_call: TRBV12-3/TRBV12-4; cdr3_aa: CASSSGQGLSGEQYF; cdr3_nt: TGTGCCAGCAGTTCGGGACAGGGCCTCTCGGGCGAGCAGTACTTC
clone_size: NA; d_call: NA; j_call: TRBJ1-4; v_call: TRBV7-9; cdr3_aa: CASSRTGNEKLFF; cdr3_nt: TGTGCCAGCAGCCGGACGGGTAATGAAAAACTGTTTTTT
clone_size: few; d_call: NA; j_call: TRBJ1-4; v_call: TRBV7-9; cdr3_aa: CASSLGSSNEKLFF; cdr3_nt: TGTGCCAGCAGCTTAGGGTCCTCAAATGAAAAACTGTTTTTT
clone_size: few; d_call: NA; j_call: TRBJ2-1; v_call: TRBV6-1; cdr3_aa: CASSVISGGKFF; cdr3_nt: TGTGCCAGCAGTGTAATCTCCGGGGGTAAATTCTTC
clone_size: NA; d_call: NA; j_call: TRBJ2-6; v_call: TRBV6-2/TRBV6-3; cdr3_aa: CASSYSAHSGANVLTF; cdr3_nt: TGTGCCAGCAGTTACTCGGCCCATAGCGGGGCCAACGTCCTGACTTTC
clone_size: few; d_call: TRBD2; j_call: TRBJ2-3; v_call: TRBV12-3/TRBV12-4; cdr3_aa: CASSPKRGTSTDTQYF; cdr3_nt: TGTGCCAGCAGTCCGAAGCGGGGGACTAGCACAGATACGCAGTATTTT
clone_size: NA; d_call: NA; j_call: TRBJ2-7; v_call: TRBV5-6; cdr3_aa: CASSLPGFNEQYF; cdr3_nt: TGTGCCAGCAGCTTGCCCGGGTTCAACGAGCAGTACTTC
clone_size: few; d_call: TRBD1; j_call: TRBJ1-5; v_call: TRBV6-1; cdr3_aa: CASSPGQGRLNQPQHF; cdr3_nt: TGTGCCAGCAGCCCGGGACAGGGCCGCTTGAATCAGCCCCAGCATTTT
clone_size: few; d_call: NA; j_call: TRBJ2-7; v_call: TRBV7-2; cdr3_aa: CASSLGPIYEQYF; cdr3_nt: TGTGCCAGCAGCTTAGGTCCGATCTACGAGCAGTACTTC
clone_size: NA; d_call: NA; j_call: TRBJ2-3; v_call: TRBV20-1; cdr3_aa: CSARDARSPTDTQYF; cdr3_nt: TGCAGTGCTAGAGATGCTAGGAGCCCCACAGATACGCAGTATTTT
clone_size: few; d_call: NA; j_call: TRBJ2-5; v_call: TRBV14; cdr3_aa: CASSRALGTQYF; cdr3_nt: TGTGCCAGCAGTCGCGCCCTGGGGACCCAGTACTTC
clone_size: NA; d_call: NA; j_call: TRBJ1-6; v_call: TRBV12-3/TRBV12-4; cdr3_aa: CASSLSGNNSPLHF; cdr3_nt: TGTGCCAGCAGTTTGTCGGGGAATAATTCACCCCTCCACTTT
clone_size: NA; d_call: NA; j_call: TRBJ2-7; v_call: TRBV3-1; cdr3_aa: CASSQFLQGSYEQYF; cdr3_nt: TGTGCCAGCAGCCAATTCTTGCAGGGGTCCTACGAGCAGTACTTC
clone_size: few; d_call: TRBD2; j_call: TRBJ2-1; v_call: TRBV4-3; cdr3_aa: CASSHQAGGRNEQFF; cdr3_nt: TGCGCCAGCAGCCATCAAGCGGGAGGGAGGAATGAGCAGTTCTTC
clone_size: NA; d_call: TRBD1; j_call: TRBJ1-1; v_call: TRBV3-1; cdr3_aa: CASSPGQGGTSEAFF; cdr3_nt: TGTGCCAGCAGCCCCGGACAGGGGGGAACGTCTGAAGCTTTCTTT
clone_size: NA; d_call: TRBD2; j_call: TRBJ2-3; v_call: TRBV20-1; cdr3_aa: CSARDPVGTRPDTQYF; cdr3_nt: TGCAGTGCTAGAGACCCGGTCGGGACTAGGCCAGATACGCAGTATTTT
clone_size: few; d_call: TRBD2; j_call: TRBJ2-5; v_call: TRBV28; cdr3_aa: CASSFRGFRGGGQETQYF; cdr3_nt: TGTGCCAGCAGTTTCAGGGGTTTCCGGGGGGGCGGACAAGAGACCCAGTACTTC
clone_size: NA; d_call: NA; j_call: TRBJ2-1; v_call: TRBV6-1; cdr3_aa: CASSVNYNEQFF; cdr3_nt: TGTGCCAGCAGTGTCAATTACAATGAGCAGTTCTTC
clone_size: few; d_call: NA; j_call: TRBJ2-1; v_call: TRBV25-1; cdr3_aa: CASSELFGNEQFF; cdr3_nt: TGTGCCAGCAGTGAATTGTTCGGAAATGAGCAGTTCTTC
clone_size: NA; d_call: NA; j_call: TRBJ2-3; v_call: TRBV5-1; cdr3_aa: CASSLAQVGADTQYF; cdr3_nt: TGCGCCAGCAGCTTGGCCCAAGTGGGGGCAGATACGCAGTATTTT
clone_size: NA; d_call: NA; j_call: TRBJ2-7; v_call: TRBV7-9; cdr3_aa: CASSQDRSQQYF; cdr3_nt: TGTGCCAGCAGCCAAGACAGGTCCCAGCAGTACTTC
clone_size: few; d_call: NA; j_call: TRBJ2-7; v_call: TRBV9; cdr3_aa: CASSNRDASQYEQYF; cdr3_nt: TGTGCCAGCAGCAACCGGGACGCCAGCCAGTACGAGCAGTACTTC
clone_size: few; d_call: NA; j_call: TRBJ2-7; v_call: TRBV29-1; cdr3_aa: CSAQAPGRYEQYF; cdr3_nt: TGCAGCGCCCAGGCCCCGGGGAGGTACGAGCAGTACTTC
clone_size: once; d_call: NA; j_call: TRBJ2-7; v_call: TRBV4-1; cdr3_aa: CASSPSGGGLSYEQYF; cdr3_nt: TGCGCCAGCAGCCCCTCTGGGGGTGGCCTCTCCTACGAGCAGTACTTC